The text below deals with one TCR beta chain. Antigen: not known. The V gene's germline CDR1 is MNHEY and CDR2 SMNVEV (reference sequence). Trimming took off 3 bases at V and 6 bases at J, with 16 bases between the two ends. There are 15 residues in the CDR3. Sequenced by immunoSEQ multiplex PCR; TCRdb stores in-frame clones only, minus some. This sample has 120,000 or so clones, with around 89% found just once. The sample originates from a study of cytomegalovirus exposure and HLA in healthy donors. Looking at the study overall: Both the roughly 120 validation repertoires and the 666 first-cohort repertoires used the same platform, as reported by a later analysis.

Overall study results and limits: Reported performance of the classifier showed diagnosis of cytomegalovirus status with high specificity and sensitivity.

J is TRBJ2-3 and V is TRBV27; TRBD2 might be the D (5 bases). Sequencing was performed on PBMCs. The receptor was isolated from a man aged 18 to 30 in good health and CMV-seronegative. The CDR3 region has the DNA TGTGCCAGCAGTTTTTCATGGAGCGGAAGGGATACGCAGTATTTT. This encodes CASSFSWSGRDTQYF.